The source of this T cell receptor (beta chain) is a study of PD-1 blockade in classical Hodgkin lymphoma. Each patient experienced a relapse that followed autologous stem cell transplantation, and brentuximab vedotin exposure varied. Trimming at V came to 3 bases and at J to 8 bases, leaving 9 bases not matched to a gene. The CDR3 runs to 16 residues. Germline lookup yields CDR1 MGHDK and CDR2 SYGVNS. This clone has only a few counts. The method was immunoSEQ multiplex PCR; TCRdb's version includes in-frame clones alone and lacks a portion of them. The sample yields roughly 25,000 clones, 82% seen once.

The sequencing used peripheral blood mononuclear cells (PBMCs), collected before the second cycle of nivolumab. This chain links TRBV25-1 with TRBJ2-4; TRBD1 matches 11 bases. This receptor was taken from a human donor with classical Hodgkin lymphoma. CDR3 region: CASSDRTGGAWDIQYF. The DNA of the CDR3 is TGTGCCAGCAGTGACCGGACAGGGGGCGCTTGGGACATTCAGTACTTC.